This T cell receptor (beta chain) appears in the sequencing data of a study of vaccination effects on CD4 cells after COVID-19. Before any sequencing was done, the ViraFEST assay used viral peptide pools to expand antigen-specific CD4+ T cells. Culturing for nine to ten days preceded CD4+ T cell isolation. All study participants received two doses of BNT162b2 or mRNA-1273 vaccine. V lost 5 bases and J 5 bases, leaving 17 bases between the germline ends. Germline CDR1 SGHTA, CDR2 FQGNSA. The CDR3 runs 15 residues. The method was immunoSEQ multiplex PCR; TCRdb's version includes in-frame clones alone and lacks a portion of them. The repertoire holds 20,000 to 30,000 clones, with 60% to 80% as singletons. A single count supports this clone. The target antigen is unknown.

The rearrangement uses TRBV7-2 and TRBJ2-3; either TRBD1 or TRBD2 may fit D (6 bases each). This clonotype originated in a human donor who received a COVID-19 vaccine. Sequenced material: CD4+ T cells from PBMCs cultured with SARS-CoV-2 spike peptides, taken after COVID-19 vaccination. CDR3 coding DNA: TGTGCCAGCAGCCCCAGCCGCCGGGGGCTAGATACGCAGTATTTT. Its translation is CASSPSRRGLDTQYF. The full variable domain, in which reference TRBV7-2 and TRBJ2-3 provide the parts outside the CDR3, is GAGVSQSPSNKVTEKGKDVELRCDPISGHTALYWYRQSLGQGLEFLIYFQGNSAPDKSGLPSDRFSAERTGGSVSTLTIQRTQQEDSAVYLCASSPSRRGLDTQYFGPGTRLTVL.